One and the same sample provided the 22 T cell receptor beta chains below, sequenced in a study of Ad26.COV2.S vaccination and SARS-CoV-2 variants. Specified treatment: 19 received Ad26.COV2.S at low or high dose, single or two shots; five or six received placebo; per-sample allocation not given. Sampling was done on day 63 after the first vaccine or placebo injection. Clones were sequenced by immunoSEQ multiplex PCR, and TCRdb holds only the in-frame ones, with some missing. Of about 680,000 clones in the sample, 80% to 90% are singletons; the top ten hold roughly 1.5%. Specimen: peripheral blood, collected in a trial of Ad26.COV2.S vaccine versus placebo. Every receptor here comes from a person aged 18-60 years who received the Ad26.COV2.S COVID-19 vaccine or a placebo.

Many counts were recorded for this clone. This CDR3 is also generated by other DNA sequences in the sample. The chain links TRBV5-1 to TRBJ2-7; D uncertain. Between the trimmed V and J ends, which lost 1 base and 3 bases, there was a span of 5 bases. From germline, CDR1 is SGHRS and CDR2 YFSETQ. This CDR3 comprises 12 residues. The CDR3 reads CASSLSSYEQYF. The DNA for the CDR3 is TGCGCCAGCAGCTTGTCCAGCTACGAGCAGTACTTC.

The chain uses TRBV6-1 and TRBJ1-5, with 7 bases identical to TRBD1. The CDR3 runs to 17 residues. Germline V gene data show CDR1 as MNHNS and CDR2 as SASEGT. With V trimmed by 4 bases and J by 4 bases, 13 bases remained unmatched. The CDR3 bases are TGTGCCAGCAGTGCACCCGGCGGCGGGACAGTAAATCAGCCCCAGCATTTT. This encodes CASSAPGGGTVNQPQHF.

The gene calls are TRBV5-1 and TRBJ2-7; 8 bases align to TRBD2. The CDR3 is made up of 15 amino acids. Trimming at V came to 4 bases and at J to 7 bases, leaving 13 bases not matched to a gene. Germline CDR1 reads SGHRS; CDR2 reads YFSETQ. The CDR3 DNA reads TGCGCCAGCAGCCTACAAGGACTAGCTGGCGGGGAGCAGTACTTC. This encodes CASSLQGLAGGEQYF.

The genes are TRBV20-1 and TRBJ2-5; no reliable D call. The germline CDR1 and CDR2 sequences are DFQATT and SNEGSKA (reference sequence). The V gene lost 4 bases and the J gene lost 4 bases, with 7 bases spanning the gap. The CDR3 covers 11 residues. CDR3 sequence: CSANRPETQYF. CDR3 DNA: TGCAGTGCTAATAGGCCAGAGACCCAGTACTTC.

V usage is TRBV6-5 and J usage is TRBJ2-1, with D uncertain. V shed 3 bases and J shed 8 bases, with 5 bases lying between them. Per the germline V gene, CDR1 is MNHEY and CDR2 is SVGAGI. The CDR3 extends over 11 amino acids. CDR3 sequence: CASSYGDEQFF. CDR3 sequence (DNA): TGTGCCAGCAGTTATGGAGATGAGCAGTTCTTC.

V usage is TRBV7-8 and J usage is TRBJ1-1; no clear D. Trimming stripped 0 bases from V and 8 bases from J, with 13 bases between. The CDR3 consists of 14 residues. Germline V gene lookup returns CDR1 SGHVS and CDR2 FQNEAQ. CDR3 DNA sequence: TGTGCCAGCAGCTTAGCGGTCGGGTCCCTCGAAGCTTTCTTT. It is translated as CASSLAVGSLEAFF.

The V gene is TRBV7-9, the J gene TRBJ1-1, with 7 nucleotides matching TRBD1. V lost 5 bases, J lost 7 bases, and 13 bases stayed unmatched. Germline CDR1 and CDR2: SEHNR and FQNEAQ (reference sequence). There are 15 residues in the CDR3. The CDR3 here is CASSTTGELQGEAFF. The CDR3 DNA sequence: TGTGCCAGCAGCACCACAGGGGAACTCCAAGGTGAAGCTTTCTTT.

The chain employs TRBV9 and TRBJ2-7, with 9 bases that match TRBD2. Per germline, CDR1 SGDLS and CDR2 YYNGEE. With V trimmed by 4 bases and J by 4 bases, 9 bases remained unmatched. The CDR3 runs to 15 residues. The CDR3 is CASSPGLAWGYEQYF. The CDR3 nucleotides are TGTGCCAGCAGCCCCGGACTAGCGTGGGGATACGAGCAGTACTTC.

The chain employs TRBV5-1 and TRBJ1-1; 9 nucleotides agree with TRBD1. Germline V gene data show CDR1 as SGHRS and CDR2 as YFSETQ. Trimming at V came to 5 bases and at J to 2 bases, leaving 13 bases not matched to a gene. The CDR3 runs 17 residues. As DNA, the CDR3 is TGCGCCAGCAGTAACCTCGGGACAGGGAGGACAAACACTGAAGCTTTCTTT. Protein product: CASSNLGTGRTNTEAFF.

The V call is TRBV2, the J call TRBJ2-7, with TRBD2 identical over 12 bases. The CDR3 consists of 15 residues. Germline CDR1 reads SNHLY; CDR2 reads FYNNEI. With 5 bases clipped from V and 6 bases from J, the junction kept 8 bases outside the gene matches. The CDR3 region is CASSPTSGSPGEQYF. CDR3 nucleotide sequence: TGTGCCAGCAGTCCGACTAGCGGGAGCCCGGGCGAGCAGTACTTC.

The CDR3 protein is CASSQGTTRGKNTEAFF. CDR3 coding DNA: TGCGCCAGCAGCCAAGGGACTACGAGGGGGAAGAACACTGAAGCTTTCTTT. The rearrangement joins TRBV4-3 to TRBJ1-1, with TRBD1 as a possible D gene (6 bases). From germline, CDR1 is LGHNA and CDR2 YSLEER. The CDR3 consists of 17 residues. The V end lost 1 base, the J end lost 1 base, and 16 bases lay between the germline ends.

The rearrangement uses TRBV14 and TRBJ1-2; D is possibly TRBD1 (5 bases). Trimming stripped 1 base from V and 4 bases from J, with 7 bases between. The CDR3 length is 13 residues. Germline-derived CDR1 and CDR2 are SGHDN and FVKESK. The CDR3 DNA reads TGTGCCAGCAGCCAAGGACAGATCTATGGCTACACCTTC. It is translated as CASSQGQIYGYTF.

This sequence joins TRBV10-3 and TRBJ2-5; D is uncertain. V was clipped by 0 bases and J by 5 bases, with 7 bases between them. CDR3 length: 13 amino acids. Per germline, CDR1 ENHRY and CDR2 SYGVKD. This CDR3 is CAISESTRETQYF. The CDR3 nucleotides are TGTGCCATCAGTGAGTCGACTCGGGAGACCCAGTACTTC.

The rearrangement joins TRBV7-7 to TRBJ2-5, with TRBD2 matching over 8 bases. This CDR3 is built from 11 residues. Germline loops: CDR1 SSHAT, CDR2 FNYEAQ (reference sequence). The CDR3 DNA reads TGTGCTAGCGGGACAAAAGAGACCCAGTACTTC. Protein sequence: CASGTKETQYF.

V usage is TRBV19 and J usage is TRBJ2-3; D perhaps matches TRBD2 (6 bases). Germline V lookup: CDR1 LNHDA, CDR2 SQIVND (reference sequence). This CDR3 has 15 amino acids. V gave up 10 bases and J gave up 0 bases, with 17 bases separating them. CDR3 nucleotide sequence: TGTGCCACAGTCCCCGGGGACTCTAGCACAGATACGCAGTATTTT. It yields the protein CATVPGDSSTDTQYF.

This rearrangement joins TRBV18 to TRBJ2-7; no clear D. The CDR3 covers 15 residues. Germline V lookup: CDR1 KGHSH, CDR2 LQKENI. Trimming took 5 bases from V and 5 from J, leaving 19 bases between them. The CDR3 sequence: CASSSLTWPLDEQYF. CDR3 coding DNA: TGTGCCAGCTCATCCCTCACGTGGCCTCTGGACGAGCAGTACTTC.

The chain links TRBV19 to TRBJ2-7, with D perhaps matching TRBD1 or TRBD2 (5 bases each). In germline, CDR1 is LNHDA, CDR2 SQIVND (reference sequence). The CDR3 is 14 amino acids. With 6 bases removed from V and 5 bases from J, the gap between germline ends came to 17 bases. CDR3 loop: CASSPGGRGNEQYF. The CDR3 nucleotides read TGTGCCAGTAGCCCCGGCGGACGGGGCAACGAGCAGTACTTC.

The chain carries TRBV7-3 and TRBJ1-2; D gene ambiguous. Per germline, CDR1 SGHTA and CDR2 FQGTGA. V was pared by 5 bases and J by 7 bases, with 17 bases between. This CDR3 region has 14 residues. CDR3 nucleotides: TGTGCCAGCAGCCTCGGCCCATATGGTCGTGGCTACACCTTC. Its translation is CASSLGPYGRGYTF.

The V and J genes are TRBV6-6 and TRBJ2-7; no reliable D call. This CDR3 spans 12 amino acids. CDR1 and CDR2 (germline): MNHNY, SVGAGI (reference sequence). Trimming cost V 2 bases and J 4 bases, with 6 bases left between them. CDR3 loop: CASSYKRYEQYF. The CDR3 nucleotides read TGTGCCAGCAGTTACAAAAGATACGAGCAGTACTTC.

This sequence joins TRBV30 and TRBJ2-1; TRBD2 agrees at 10 bases. The germline V gene has CDR1 GTSNPN and CDR2 SVGIG (reference sequence). The V segment lost 5 bases and the J segment 11 bases; nucleotides outside the gene matches: 15. The CDR3 length is 15 residues. This chain's CDR3 is CAWRTSGTPRGKQFF. The CDR3 region has the DNA TGTGCCTGGCGGACTAGCGGAACTCCCCGGGGCAAGCAGTTCTTC. Drawing the rest from reference TRBV30 and TRBJ2-1, the complete variable domain is SQTIHQWPATLVQPVGSPLSLECTVEGTSNPNLYWYRQAAGRGLQLLFYSVGIGQISSEVPQNLSASRPQDRQFILSSKKLLLSDSGFYLCAWRTSGTPRGKQFFGPGTRLTVL.

This clone appeared a few times. The chain joins TRBV27 to TRBJ2-5, with 10 nucleotides matching TRBD2. The germline V gene encodes CDR1 MNHEY and CDR2 SMNVEV (reference sequence). After removal of 5 bases from V and 5 bases from J, the junction contained 5 bases not matched to a gene. The CDR3 extends over 14 amino acids. This CDR3 reads CASSSGGGFETQYF. CDR3 coding DNA: TGTGCCAGCAGTAGCGGGGGGGGGTTTGAGACCCAGTACTTC.

V is TRBV5-1 and J is TRBJ2-5, with D perhaps TRBD2 (5 bases). Trimming took 2 bases from V and 4 from J, leaving 9 bases between them. Germline V gives CDR1 SGHRS, CDR2 YFSETQ. The CDR3 length is 13 residues. The CDR3 protein is CASSFQGGETQYF. CDR3 DNA: TGCGCCAGCAGCTTCCAAGGAGGAGAGACCCAGTACTTC.